The clone carrying this T cell receptor (beta chain) occurred many times. The data were taken from a study of low-dose radiotherapy and immunotherapy resistance in tumors. About the research overall: A dose of 1 Gy per fraction every two weeks went to Cohort 2, totaling 13 Gy over 26 weeks. Each patient was administered nivolumab intravenously at 240 mg, which was a flat dose, every two weeks, along with intravenous ipilimumab at 1 mg/kg every six weeks.

First-strand cDNA relied on TRAV- and TRBV-specific primers spanning alpha and beta chains. With a constant-region primer and a V-primer adapter, TCRs were subjected to approximately 21 PCR cycles of amplification. Via MiXCR, TCRdb re-called the reads, giving one row per CDR3 protein. Here the sample spans 40,000 or so distinct CDR3 sequences, less than 30% being singletons. Time point given: after trial treatment. Treatment specified: LDRT plus nivolumab, ipilimumab, low-dose cyclophosphamide and aspirin (RACIN trial). Donors, who were enrolled in a single-arm phase I dose-escalation trial, received nivolumab, ipilimumab, aspirin, low-dose cyclophosphamide and low-dose radiotherapy. This sequence originates from a male donor with prostate cancer. Sequences were derived from PBMCs, sampled after low-dose radiotherapy plus immunotherapy.

CDR3 protein: CASRVGGEQFF. The CDR3 DNA reads as TGTGCCAGCAGGGTCGGCGGTGAGCAGTTCTTC. The V call is TRBV6-1, the J call TRBJ2-1, with D unresolved. The CDR3 is made up of 11 amino acids. Germline-derived CDR1 and CDR2 are MNHNS and SASEGT. V lost 6 bases, J lost 9 bases, and 9 bases lay in between.